Listed here is a single T cell receptor beta chain. Antigen: not known. Assay: immunoSEQ multiplex PCR; the TCRdb copy retains only in-frame clones and omits some. This sample yields some 39,000 clones, of which 75% to 85% are seen a single time; approximately 44% belongs to the top ten. The entry originates in a study of Ad26.COV2.S vaccination and SARS-CoV-2 variants. CDR1 LNHDA and CDR2 SQIVND come from the germline V gene (reference sequence). Trimming cost V 10 bases and J 6 bases; bases outside gene matches: 3. The CDR3 is made up of 11 amino acids. Overall study findings and caveats: An underestimation of total T cell responses may have resulted from the TCR breadth and depth analyses. Compared with placebo recipients, vaccine recipients had higher spike-specific TCR breadth. Recipients of vaccine and of placebo showed similar breadth of their non-spike TCR repertoires.

Sequenced material: peripheral blood, taken after recovery from COVID-19. The gene calls are TRBV19 and TRBJ2-4; 7 bases are a match to TRBD1. The clonotype comes from a human donor who had recovered from COVID-19. The DNA of the CDR3 is TGTGCCACCAGGACAGGAAACATTCAGTACTTC. It translates to CATRTGNIQYF.